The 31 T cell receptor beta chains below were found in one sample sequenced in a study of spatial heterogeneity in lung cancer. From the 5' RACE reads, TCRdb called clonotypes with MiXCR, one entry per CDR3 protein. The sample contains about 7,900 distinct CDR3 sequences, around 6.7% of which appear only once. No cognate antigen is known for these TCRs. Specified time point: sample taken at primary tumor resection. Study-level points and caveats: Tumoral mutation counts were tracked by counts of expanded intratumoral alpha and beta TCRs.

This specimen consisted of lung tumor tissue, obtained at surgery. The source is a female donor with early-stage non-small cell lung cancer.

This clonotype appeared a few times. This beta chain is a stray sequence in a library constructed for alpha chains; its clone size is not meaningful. DNA for the CDR3: TGTGCCAGTAGCAGAGGACAGCCCAGTAATGAAAAACTGTTTTTT. Its translation is CASSRGQPSNEKLFF. The chain carries TRBV19 and TRBJ1-4; TRBD1 might be the D (6 bases). In germline, CDR1 is LNHDA, CDR2 SQIVND (reference sequence). The V gene lost 6 bases and the J gene lost 4 bases, with 15 bases spanning the gap. The CDR3 has 15 amino acids.

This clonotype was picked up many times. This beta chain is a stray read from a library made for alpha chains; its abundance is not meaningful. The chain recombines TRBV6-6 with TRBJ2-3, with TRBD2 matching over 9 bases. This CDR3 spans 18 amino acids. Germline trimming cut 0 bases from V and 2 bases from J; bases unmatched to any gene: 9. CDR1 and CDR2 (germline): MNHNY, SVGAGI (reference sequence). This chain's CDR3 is CASSYSQKREAATDTQYF. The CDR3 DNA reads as TGTGCCAGCAGTTACTCCCAAAAGCGGGAGGCCGCCACAGATACGCAGTATTTT.

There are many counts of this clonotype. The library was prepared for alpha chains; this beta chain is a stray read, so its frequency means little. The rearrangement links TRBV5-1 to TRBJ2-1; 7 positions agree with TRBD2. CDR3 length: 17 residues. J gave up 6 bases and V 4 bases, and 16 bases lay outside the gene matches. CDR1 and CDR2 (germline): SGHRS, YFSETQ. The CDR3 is CASSPNPSAGESNEQFF. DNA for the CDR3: TGCGCCAGCAGCCCCAATCCATCGGCGGGAGAAAGCAATGAGCAGTTCTTC.

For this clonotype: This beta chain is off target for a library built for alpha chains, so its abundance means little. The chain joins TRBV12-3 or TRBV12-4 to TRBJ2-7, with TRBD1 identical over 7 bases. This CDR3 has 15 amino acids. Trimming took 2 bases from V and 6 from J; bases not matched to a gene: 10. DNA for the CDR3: TGTGCCAGCAGTTTAAATCCTCAGGGGGTACGCGAGCAGTACTTC. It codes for CASSLNPQGVREQYF.

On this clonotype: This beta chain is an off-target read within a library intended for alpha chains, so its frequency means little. The CDR3 region is CASTLLTVGYTEAFF. CDR3 sequence (DNA): TGTGCCAGTACCCTCCTTACTGTGGGGTACACTGAAGCTTTCTTT. The chain uses TRBV19 and TRBJ1-1; the D is unclear. V was clipped by 7 bases and J by 3 bases, with 18 bases between them. This CDR3 is 15 amino acids long. Per germline, CDR1 LNHDA and CDR2 SQIVND (reference sequence).

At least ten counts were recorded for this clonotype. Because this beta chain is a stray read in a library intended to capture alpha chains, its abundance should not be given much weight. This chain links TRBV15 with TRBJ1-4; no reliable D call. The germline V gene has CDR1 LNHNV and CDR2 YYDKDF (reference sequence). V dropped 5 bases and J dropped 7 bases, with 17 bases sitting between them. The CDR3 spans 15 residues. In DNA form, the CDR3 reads TGTGCCACCAGCTCGGGCCAGAGAGAGGTTGAAAAACTGTTTTTT. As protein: CATSSGQREVEKLFF.

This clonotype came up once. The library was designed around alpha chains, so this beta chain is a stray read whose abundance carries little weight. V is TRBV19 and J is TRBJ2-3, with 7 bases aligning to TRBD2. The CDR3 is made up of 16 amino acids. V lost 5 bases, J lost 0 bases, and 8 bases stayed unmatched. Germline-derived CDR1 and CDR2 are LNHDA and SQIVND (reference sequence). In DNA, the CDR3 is TGTGCCAGTAGTCCTCGGACTAGAACTAGCACAGATACGCAGTATTTT. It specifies CASSPRTRTSTDTQYF.

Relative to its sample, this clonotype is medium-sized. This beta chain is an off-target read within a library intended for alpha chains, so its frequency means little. In DNA, the CDR3 is TGCGCCAGCAGCCAGGACAAGAAAGAGACCCAGTACTTC. Amino acids: CASSQDKKETQYF. V gene TRBV4-1 combines with J gene TRBJ2-5, with D perhaps TRBD1 (5 bases). The CDR3 contains 13 residues. CDR1 and CDR2 (germline): MGHRA, YSYEKL. Trimming took 3 bases from V and 3 from J, leaving 8 bases between them.

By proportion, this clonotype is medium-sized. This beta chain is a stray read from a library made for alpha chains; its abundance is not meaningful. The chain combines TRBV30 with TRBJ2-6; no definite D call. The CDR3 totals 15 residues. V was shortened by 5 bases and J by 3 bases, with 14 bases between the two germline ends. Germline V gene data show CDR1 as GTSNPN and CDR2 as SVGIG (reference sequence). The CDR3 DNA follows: TGTGCCTGGTCGGACGGTAGGATTGGGGCCAACGTCCTGACTTTC. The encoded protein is CAWSDGRIGANVLTF.

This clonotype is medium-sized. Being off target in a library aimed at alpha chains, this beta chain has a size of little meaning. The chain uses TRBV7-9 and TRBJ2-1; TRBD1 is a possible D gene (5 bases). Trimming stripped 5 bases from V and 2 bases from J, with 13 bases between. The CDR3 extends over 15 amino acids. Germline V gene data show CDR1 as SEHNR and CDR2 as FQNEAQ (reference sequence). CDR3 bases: TGTGCCAGCAGCCCAGGGCAGAGTACCTACAATGAGCAGTTCTTC. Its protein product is CASSPGQSTYNEQFF.

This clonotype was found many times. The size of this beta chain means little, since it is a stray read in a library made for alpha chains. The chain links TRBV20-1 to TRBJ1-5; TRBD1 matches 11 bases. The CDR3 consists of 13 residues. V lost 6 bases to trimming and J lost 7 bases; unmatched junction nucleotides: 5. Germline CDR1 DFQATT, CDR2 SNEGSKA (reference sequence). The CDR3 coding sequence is TGCAGTGCCCGGGGACAGGGGGAACAGCCCCAGCATTTT. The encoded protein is CSARGQGEQPQHF.

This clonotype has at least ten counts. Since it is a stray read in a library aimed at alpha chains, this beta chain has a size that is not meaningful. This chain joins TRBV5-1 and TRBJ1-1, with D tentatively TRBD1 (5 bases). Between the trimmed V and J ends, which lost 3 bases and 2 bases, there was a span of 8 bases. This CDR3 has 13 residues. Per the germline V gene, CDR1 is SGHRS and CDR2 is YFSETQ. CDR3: CASSWGGNTEAFF. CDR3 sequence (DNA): TGCGCCAGCAGCTGGGGGGGAAACACTGAAGCTTTCTTT.

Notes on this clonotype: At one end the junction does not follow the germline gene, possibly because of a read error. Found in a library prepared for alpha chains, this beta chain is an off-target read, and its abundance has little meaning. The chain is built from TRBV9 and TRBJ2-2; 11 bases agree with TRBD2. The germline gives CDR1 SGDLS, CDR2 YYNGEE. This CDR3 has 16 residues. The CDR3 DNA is TGTGCCAGCAGCCTTAGCGGGAGGGCCCGGACCGAGGAGCTGTTTTTT. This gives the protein CASSLSGRARTEELFF.

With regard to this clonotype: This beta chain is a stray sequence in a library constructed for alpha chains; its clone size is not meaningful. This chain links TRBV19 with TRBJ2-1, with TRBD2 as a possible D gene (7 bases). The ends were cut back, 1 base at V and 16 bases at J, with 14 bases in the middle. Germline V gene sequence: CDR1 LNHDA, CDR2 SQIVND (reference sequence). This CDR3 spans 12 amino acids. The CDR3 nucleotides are TGTGCCAGTAGTATAGCGGGGGGCCAAGGCTTCTTC. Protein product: CASSIAGGQGFF. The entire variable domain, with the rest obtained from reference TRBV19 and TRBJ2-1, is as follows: DGGITQSPKYLFRKEGQNVTLSCEQNLNHDAMYWYRQDPGQGLRLIYYSQIVNDFQKGDIAEGYSVSREKKESFPLTVTSAQKNPTAFYLCASSIAGGQGFFGPGTRLTVL.

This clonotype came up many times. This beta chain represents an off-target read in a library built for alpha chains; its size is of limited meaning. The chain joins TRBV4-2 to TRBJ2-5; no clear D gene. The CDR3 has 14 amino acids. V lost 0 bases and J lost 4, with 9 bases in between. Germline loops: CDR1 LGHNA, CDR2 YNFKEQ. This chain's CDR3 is CASSQDVKIETQYF. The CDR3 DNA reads TGTGCCAGCAGCCAAGATGTCAAGATAGAGACCCAGTACTTC.

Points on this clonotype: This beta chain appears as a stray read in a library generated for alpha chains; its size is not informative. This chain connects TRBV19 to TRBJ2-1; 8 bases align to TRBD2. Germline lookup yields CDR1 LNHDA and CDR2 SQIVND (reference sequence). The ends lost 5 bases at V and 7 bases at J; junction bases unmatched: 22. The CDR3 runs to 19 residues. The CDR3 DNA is TGTGCCAGTAGTCCCAATTTCCCCACCGGACTAGCCTGGGGAAATGAGCAGTTCTTC. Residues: CASSPNFPTGLAWGNEQFF.

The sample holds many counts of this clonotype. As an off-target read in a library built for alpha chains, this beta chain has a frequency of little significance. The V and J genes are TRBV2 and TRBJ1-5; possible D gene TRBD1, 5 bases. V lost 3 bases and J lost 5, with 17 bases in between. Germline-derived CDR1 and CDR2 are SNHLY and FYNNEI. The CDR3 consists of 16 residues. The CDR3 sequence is CASSEMGRESYQPQHF. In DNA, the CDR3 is TGTGCCAGCAGTGAGATGGGCAGGGAGAGTTATCAGCCCCAGCATTTT. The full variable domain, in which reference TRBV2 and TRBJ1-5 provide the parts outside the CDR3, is EPEVTQTPSHQVTQMGQEVILRCVPISNHLYFYWYRQILGQKVEFLVSFYNNEISEKSEIFDDQFSVERPDGSNFTLKIRSTKLEDSAMYFCASSEMGRESYQPQHFGDGTRLSIL.

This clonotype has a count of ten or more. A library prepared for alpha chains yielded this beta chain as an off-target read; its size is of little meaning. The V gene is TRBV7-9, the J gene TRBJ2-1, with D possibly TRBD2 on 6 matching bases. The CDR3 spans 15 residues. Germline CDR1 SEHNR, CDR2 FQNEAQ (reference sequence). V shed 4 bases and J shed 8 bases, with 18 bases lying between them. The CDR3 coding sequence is TGTGCCAGCAGCTCCCTGGCCCGTTGGGGGGATGAGCAGTTCTTC. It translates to CASSSLARWGDEQFF. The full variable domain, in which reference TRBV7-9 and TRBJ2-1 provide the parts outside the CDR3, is DTGVSQNPRHKITKRGQNVTFRCDPISEHNRLYWYRQTLGQGPEFLTYFQNEAQLEKSRLLSDRFSAERPKGSFSTLEIQRTEQGDSAMYLCASSSLARWGDEQFFGPGTRLTVL.

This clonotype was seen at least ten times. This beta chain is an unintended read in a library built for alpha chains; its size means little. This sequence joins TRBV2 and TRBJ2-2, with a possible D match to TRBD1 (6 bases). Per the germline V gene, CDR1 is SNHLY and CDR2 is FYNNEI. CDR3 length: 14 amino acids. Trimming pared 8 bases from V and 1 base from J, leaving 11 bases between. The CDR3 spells CASSQGRNTGELFF. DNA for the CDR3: TGTGCCAGCTCCCAGGGGCGGAACACCGGGGAGCTGTTTTTT.

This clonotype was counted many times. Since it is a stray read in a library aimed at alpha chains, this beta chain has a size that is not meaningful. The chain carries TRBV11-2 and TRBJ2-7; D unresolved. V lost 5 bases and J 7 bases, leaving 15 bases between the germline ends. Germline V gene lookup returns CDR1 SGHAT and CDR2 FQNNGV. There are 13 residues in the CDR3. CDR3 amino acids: CASSPTAGLEQYF. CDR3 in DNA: TGTGCCAGCAGCCCAACGGCCGGGTTAGAGCAGTACTTC.

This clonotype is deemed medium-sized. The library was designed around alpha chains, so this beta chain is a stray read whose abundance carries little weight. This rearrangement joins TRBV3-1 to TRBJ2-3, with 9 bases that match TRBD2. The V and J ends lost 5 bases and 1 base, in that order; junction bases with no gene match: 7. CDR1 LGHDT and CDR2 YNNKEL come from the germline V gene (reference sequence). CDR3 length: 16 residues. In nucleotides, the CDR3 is TGTGCCAGCAGCAGCCGGACTAGCGACCGCACAGATACGCAGTATTTT. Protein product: CASSSRTSDRTDTQYF.

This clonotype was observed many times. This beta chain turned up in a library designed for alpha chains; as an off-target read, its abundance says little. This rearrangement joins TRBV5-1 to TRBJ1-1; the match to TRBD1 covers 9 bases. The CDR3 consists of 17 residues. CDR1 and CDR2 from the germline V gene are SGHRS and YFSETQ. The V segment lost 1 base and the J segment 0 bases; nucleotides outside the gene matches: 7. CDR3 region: CASSLMTGTGMNTEAFF. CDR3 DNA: TGCGCCAGCAGCTTGATGACCGGGACAGGGATGAACACTGAAGCTTTCTTT. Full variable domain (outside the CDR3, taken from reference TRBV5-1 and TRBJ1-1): KAGVTQTPRYLIKTRGQQVTLSCSPISGHRSVSWYQQTPGQGLQFLFEYFSETQRNKGNFPGRFSGRQFSNSRSEMNVSTLELGDSALYLCASSLMTGTGMNTEAFFGQGTRLTVV.

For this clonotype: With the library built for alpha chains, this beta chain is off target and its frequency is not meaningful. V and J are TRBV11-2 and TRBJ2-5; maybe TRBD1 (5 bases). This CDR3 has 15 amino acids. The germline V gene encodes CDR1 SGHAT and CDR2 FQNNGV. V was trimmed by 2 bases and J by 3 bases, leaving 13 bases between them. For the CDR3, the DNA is TGTGCCAGCAGCTTATATGGGGCCAAGGAAGAGACCCAGTACTTC. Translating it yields CASSLYGAKEETQYF.

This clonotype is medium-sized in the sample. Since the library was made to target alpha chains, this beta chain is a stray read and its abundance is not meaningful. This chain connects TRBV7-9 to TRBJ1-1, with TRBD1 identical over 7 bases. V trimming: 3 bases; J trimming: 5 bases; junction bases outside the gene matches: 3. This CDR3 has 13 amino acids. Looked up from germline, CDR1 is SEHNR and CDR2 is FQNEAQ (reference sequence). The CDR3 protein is CASSFTGETEAFF. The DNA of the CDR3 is TGTGCCAGCAGCTTCACAGGGGAGACTGAAGCTTTCTTT.

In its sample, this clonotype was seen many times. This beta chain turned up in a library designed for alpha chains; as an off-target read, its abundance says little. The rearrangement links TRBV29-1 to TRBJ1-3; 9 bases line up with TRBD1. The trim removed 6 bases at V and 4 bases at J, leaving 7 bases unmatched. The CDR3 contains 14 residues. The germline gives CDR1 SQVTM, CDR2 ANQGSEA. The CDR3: CSVEQGAVGNTIYF. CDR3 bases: TGCAGCGTGGAACAGGGGGCGGTCGGAAACACCATATATTTT.

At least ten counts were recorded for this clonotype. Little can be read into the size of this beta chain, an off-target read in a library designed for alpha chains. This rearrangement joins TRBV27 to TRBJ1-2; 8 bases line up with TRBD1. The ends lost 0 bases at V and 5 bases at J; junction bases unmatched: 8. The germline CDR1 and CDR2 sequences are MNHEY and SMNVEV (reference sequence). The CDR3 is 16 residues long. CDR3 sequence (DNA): TGTGCCAGCAGTTTATCGGGACAGGTACCACGATATGGCTACACCTTC. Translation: CASSLSGQVPRYGYTF.

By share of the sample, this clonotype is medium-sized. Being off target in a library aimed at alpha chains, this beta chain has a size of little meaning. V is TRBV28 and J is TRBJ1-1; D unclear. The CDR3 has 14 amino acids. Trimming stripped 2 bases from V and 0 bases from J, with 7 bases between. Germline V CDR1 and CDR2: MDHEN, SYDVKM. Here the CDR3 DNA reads TGTGCCAGCAGTTTAGGGCTTCTGAACACTGAAGCTTTCTTT. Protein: CASSLGLLNTEAFF.

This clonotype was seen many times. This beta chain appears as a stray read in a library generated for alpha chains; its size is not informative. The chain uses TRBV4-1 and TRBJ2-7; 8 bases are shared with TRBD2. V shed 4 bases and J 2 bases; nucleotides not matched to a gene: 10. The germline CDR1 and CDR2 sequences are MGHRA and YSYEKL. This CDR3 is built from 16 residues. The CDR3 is CASSPSRGSGAYEQYF. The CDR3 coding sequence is TGCGCCAGCAGCCCCTCCCGTGGTAGCGGGGCCTACGAGCAGTACTTC.

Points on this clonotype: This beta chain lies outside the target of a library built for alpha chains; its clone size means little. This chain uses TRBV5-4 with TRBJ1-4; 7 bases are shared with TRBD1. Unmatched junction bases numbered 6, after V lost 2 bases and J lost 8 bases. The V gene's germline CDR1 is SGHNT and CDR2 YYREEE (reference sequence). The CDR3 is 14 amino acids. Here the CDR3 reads CASSLQGTSEKLFF. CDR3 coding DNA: TGTGCCAGCAGCTTACAGGGGACCTCGGAAAAACTGTTTTTT. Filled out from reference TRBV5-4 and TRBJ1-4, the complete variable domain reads ETGVTQSPTHLIKTRGQQVTLRCSSQSGHNTVSWYQQALGQGPQFIFQYYREEENGRGNFPPRFSGLQFPNYSSELNVNALELDDSALYLCASSLQGTSEKLFFGSGTQLSVL.

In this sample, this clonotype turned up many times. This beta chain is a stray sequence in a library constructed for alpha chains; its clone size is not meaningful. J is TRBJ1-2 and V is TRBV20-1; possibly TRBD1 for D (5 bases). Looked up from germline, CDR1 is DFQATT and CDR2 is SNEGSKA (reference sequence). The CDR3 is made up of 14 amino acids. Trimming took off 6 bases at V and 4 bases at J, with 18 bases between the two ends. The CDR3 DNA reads TGCAGTGCCTATCGACAGAATCGAGGCTATGGCTACACCTTC. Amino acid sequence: CSAYRQNRGYGYTF.

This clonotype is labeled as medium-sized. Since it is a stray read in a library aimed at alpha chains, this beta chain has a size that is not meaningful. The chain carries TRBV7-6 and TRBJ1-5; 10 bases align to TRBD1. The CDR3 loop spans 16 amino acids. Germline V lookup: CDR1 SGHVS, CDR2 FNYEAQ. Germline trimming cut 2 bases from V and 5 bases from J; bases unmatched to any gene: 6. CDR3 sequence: CASSLYGTGEDQPQHF. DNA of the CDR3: TGTGCCAGCAGCTTATATGGGACAGGGGAAGATCAGCCCCAGCATTTT.